The present TCR beta chain was sequenced within a study of blood T cell repertoires in COVID-19. Germline V CDR1 and CDR2: MDHEN, SYDVKM. The CDR3 extends over 11 amino acids. Under the authors' procedure: Amplifying reference gene primers gave estimates of nucleated cell counts. Clones were read by immunoSEQ multiplex PCR, and TCRdb kept only the in-frame ones, dropping some. Clone size and V and J calls were adopted from that table, with D and trimming inferred from the DNA. The sample shows approximately 250,000 clones, more than 75% of them seen only once. Enrolled during active infection, Seattle patients were then followed longitudinally. As concerns this clone: The junction departs from germline at one end; a sequencing error may be responsible.

Material for sequencing was peripheral blood. This sequence was found in a woman aged 60 to 75 with COVID-19, enrolled during active disease. J is TRBJ2-7 and V is TRBV28, with D perhaps TRBD1 (6 bases). Here the CDR3 reads CASSLFGQRFF. CDR3 sequence (DNA): TGTGCCAGCAGTTTATTTGGACAGCGTTTTTTC.